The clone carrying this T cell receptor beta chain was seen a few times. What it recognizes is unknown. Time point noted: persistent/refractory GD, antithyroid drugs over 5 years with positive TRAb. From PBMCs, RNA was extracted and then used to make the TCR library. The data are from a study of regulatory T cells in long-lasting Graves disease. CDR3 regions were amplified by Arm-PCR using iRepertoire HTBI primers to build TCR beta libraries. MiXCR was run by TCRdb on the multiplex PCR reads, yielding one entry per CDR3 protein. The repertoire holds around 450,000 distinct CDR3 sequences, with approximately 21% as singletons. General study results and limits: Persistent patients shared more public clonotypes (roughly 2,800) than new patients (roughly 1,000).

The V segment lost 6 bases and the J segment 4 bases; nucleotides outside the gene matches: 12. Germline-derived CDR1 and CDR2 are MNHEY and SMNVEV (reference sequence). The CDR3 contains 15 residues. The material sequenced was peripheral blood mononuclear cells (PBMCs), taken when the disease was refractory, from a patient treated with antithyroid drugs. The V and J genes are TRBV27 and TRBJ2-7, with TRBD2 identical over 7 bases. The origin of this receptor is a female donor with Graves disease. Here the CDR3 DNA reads TGTGCCAGCAGCTTAAGTCTAGCGGATGGTTACGAGCAGTACTTC. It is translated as CASSLSLADGYEQYF.